This record looks at one TCR beta chain sequence and its context. The data derive from a study of blood T cell repertoires in COVID-19. Study-wide context: Samples representing acute and convalescent COVID-19 were sourced from the United States, Italy and Spain. In each case, the material was cDNA or gDNA derived from T cells, B-cell-depleted T cells, or PBMCs.

Seattle patients were enrolled during active infection and followed longitudinally. In the authors' workflow: From reference gene primer amplification, estimates of nucleated cell counts were derived. Repertoires were generated with immunoSEQ multiplex PCR, while TCRdb's copy carries only in-frame clones and drops some. V and J calls and clone size are given by that table; D and trimming were obtained from the DNA. Of 400,000 to 450,000 clones detected, about nine tenths appear once; the ten largest clones hold 10% to 15%. CDR3 length: 18 amino acids. Germline CDR1 MGHDK, CDR2 SYGVNS. After removal of 3 bases from V and 4 bases from J, the junction contained 15 bases not matched to a gene.

The receptor was isolated from a woman in her fifties or sixties with COVID-19, enrolled during active disease. The sequencing sample was made of peripheral blood. The V and J genes are TRBV25-1 and TRBJ2-3; 8 nucleotides agree with TRBD2. The CDR3 here is CASSDLRTFSGAPDTQYF. In DNA, the CDR3 is TGTGCCAGCAGTGATCTTAGGACGTTTAGCGGGGCCCCAGATACGCAGTATTTT.